The subject of this entry is one T cell receptor (beta chain). What it recognizes is unknown. The junction departs from germline at one end; a sequencing error may be responsible. This CDR3 comprises 15 residues. The germline CDR1 and CDR2 sequences are SGDLS and YYNGEE. The data belong to a study of OX40 agonist ivuxolimab in advanced cancers. Notes on the study in general: The mean number of expanded clones was higher in CD8+ T cells than in CD4+. Nonresponders included some who also had low normalized T-cell clonal expansion. At 0.1 to 3.0 mg/kg and by week 6, clonal expansion occurred in CD4+ and CD8+ blood T cells.

The data were produced by immunoSEQ multiplex PCR, yet TCRdb's version contains in-frame clones alone and is incomplete. The sample contains 15,000 to 25,000 clones, 85% to 90% of which appear only once. The chain recombines TRBV9 with TRBJ2-1; tentatively, D is TRBD2 (5 bases). The specimen comprised CD4+ or CD8+ T cells sorted from blood, sampled in a trial of the OX40 agonist ivuxolimab. The sequence came from an adult with an advanced solid tumor such as melanoma, head and neck, liver or kidney cancer. In DNA form, the CDR3 reads TGTGCCAGCAGCGTAGAGGGCCTAGCCTATAATGAGCAGTTCTTC. Protein: CASSVEGLAYNEQFF.